This is a list of T cell receptor beta chains from one sample in a study of T cell responses to AZD1222 COVID-19 vaccine. Only in-frame clones appear in the TCRdb table, and some are missing; sequencing was by immunoSEQ multiplex PCR. The sample includes under 60,000 clones, 89% of them seen just once. Sample: peripheral blood, taken 28 days after the second AZD1222 dose. These receptors were collected from an adult who received the AZD1222 COVID-19 vaccine. CDR3s include the opening cysteine and the closing phenylalanine or tryptophan. A D gene is named only where the DNA matches it firmly. Expanded clones are given a class, and other clones once, few, many or no size at all.

clone size,V gene,J gene,D gene,CDR3 DNA,CDR3 protein
-,TRBV3-1/TRBV3-2,TRBJ2-5,TRBD2,TGTGCCAGCAGCCAAACCGGGACTAGCAAGGAGACCCAGTACTTC,CASSQTGTSKETQYF
-,TRBV7-9,TRBJ1-2,-,TGTGCCAGCAGCTTAAGGGTGGAGGGCTACACCTTC,CASSLRVEGYTF
-,TRBV29-1,TRBJ2-7,TRBD2,TGCAGCGTTCGACTAGGTACGGGAGGCTCCTACGAGCAGTACTTC,CSVRLGTGGSYEQYF
-,TRBV19,TRBJ1-6,-,TGTGCCAGTAGTCCCATTCGGTCCCGGGACGTTTCTTCCCTCCACTTT,CASSPIRSRDVSSLHF
-,TRBV27,TRBJ2-1,TRBD1,TGTGCCAGCAGTTTATCGCCCCCCGGACAGGGTTACAATGAGCAGTTCTTC,CASSLSPPGQGYNEQFF
-,TRBV28,TRBJ1-2,TRBD1,TGTGCCAGCCAACATCCGGACAGGGCCTATGGCTACACCTTC,CASQHPDRAYGYTF
-,TRBV9,TRBJ2-7,TRBD1,TGTGCCAGCAGCGTAGGGTGGGACAGGGATGCGAACGGGGTTCACGAGCAGTACTTC,CASSVGWDRDANGVHEQYF
-,TRBV19,TRBJ2-7,-,TGTGCCAGTAGTATTCGCCTGACTGGGGATGAGCAGTACTTC,CASSIRLTGDEQYF
-,TRBV7-8,TRBJ2-3,-,TGTGCCAGCAGCTACAGGGTTGGGACAGATACGCAGTATTTT,CASSYRVGTDTQYF
few,TRBV3-1/TRBV3-2,TRBJ2-3,-,TGTGCCAGCAGCCCCACGAGGACTAGCACAGATACGCAGTATTTT,CASSPTRTSTDTQYF
-,TRBV28,TRBJ1-5,-,TGTGCCAGCAGTTTAGGAGGTAATAGCAATCAGCCCCAGCATTTT,CASSLGGNSNQPQHF
-,TRBV28,TRBJ2-7,-,TGTGCCAGCAGTCTTTACCACGAGCAGTACTTC,CASSLYHEQYF
-,TRBV5-1,TRBJ2-3,-,TGCGCCAGCAGCGCGGCCTCTCGGACAGATCGCACAGATACGCAGTATTTT,CASSAASRTDRTDTQYF
-,TRBV7-2,TRBJ1-2,-,TGTGCCAGCAGCTTTAGGGCTTCACTGCTTAACTATGGCTACACCTTC,CASSFRASLLNYGYTF
-,TRBV3-1/TRBV3-2,TRBJ2-7,-,TGTGCCAGCAGCCAAGGGTGGGACGAGCAGTACTTC,CASSQGWDEQYF
once,TRBV11-2,TRBJ1-4,-,TGTGCCAGCAGATCTAATGAAAAACTGTTTTTT,CASRSNEKLFF
-,TRBV28,TRBJ2-1,-,TGTATAACGGGCCCCTACAATGAGCAGTTCTTC,CITGPYNEQFF
-,TRBV12-5,TRBJ2-1,-,TGTGCTAGTGGGCCGCGGGACAATGAGCAGTTCTTC,CASGPRDNEQFF
-,TRBV6-1,TRBJ2-7,TRBD1,TGTGCCAGCAGTGAAGCTGCGGGACAGGGTTCCTACGAGCAGTACTTC,CASSEAAGQGSYEQYF
-,TRBV28,TRBJ2-7,-,TGTGCCAGCAGACCTACTGACAGGACCTACGAGCAGTACTTC,CASRPTDRTYEQYF
-,TRBV5-1,TRBJ1-1,-,TGCGCCAGCAGCTTGGCCGGTACCGCTGGAGCTTTCTTT,CASSLAGTAGAFF
-,TRBV21-1,TRBJ2-7,-,TGTGCCAGCAGCTCCCGCGGGTACAGAACTTACTACGAGCAGTACTTC,CASSSRGYRTYYEQYF
-,TRBV5-4,TRBJ1-1,TRBD1,TGTGCCAGCAGCTTGGGGACAGGGGTGGCGAACACTGAAGCTTTCTTT,CASSLGTGVANTEAFF
-,TRBV28,TRBJ1-6,-,TGTGCCAGCGGGACCATTCGACCCCTCCACTTT,CASGTIRPLHF
-,TRBV27,TRBJ1-6,-,TGTGCCAGCAGGGGGCGCGCGAATTCACCCCTCCACTTT,CASRGRANSPLHF
-,TRBV18,TRBJ1-2,-,TGTGCCAGCTCACCCCAAAACAGGACCCGTCGTCTTTTTTATGGCTACACCTTC,CASSPQNRTRRLFYGYTF
-,TRBV28,TRBJ2-6,-,TGTGCCAGCAGTTTTGGTGGCACGAGCTCTGGGGCCAACGTCCTGACTTTC,CASSFGGTSSGANVLTF
once,TRBV4-3,TRBJ2-1,-,TGCGCCAGCAGCCAAGGGATGGAAGGACGGTACAATGAGCAGTTCTTC,CASSQGMEGRYNEQFF
-,TRBV6-1,TRBJ1-1,-,TGTGCCAGCAGTGAGGAGGGTCCTGAAGCTTTCTTT,CASSEEGPEAFF
-,TRBV9,TRBJ2-7,-,TGTGCCAGCAGCTCAGGGCCCTTTGAGTACGAGCAGTACTTC,CASSSGPFEYEQYF
-,TRBV7-9,TRBJ1-1,-,TGTGCCAGCAGCTCCCCCACCTCGGCAGGGGTGAACACTGAAGCTTTCTTT,CASSSPTSAGVNTEAFF
-,TRBV18,TRBJ2-1,-,TGTGCCAGCTCATCCGTGGACAGTGCTTCCTACAATGAGCAGTTCTTC,CASSSVDSASYNEQFF
-,TRBV7-2,TRBJ2-2,-,TGTGCCAGCAGCTCAGGACGGCTGAACACCGGGGAGCTGTTTTTT,CASSSGRLNTGELFF
-,TRBV5-1,TRBJ2-3,TRBD1,TGCGCCAGCAGCCCGTGGCGTACAGGGGGTTTAGATACGCAGTATTTT,CASSPWRTGGLDTQYF
-,TRBV7-8,TRBJ2-7,-,TGTGCCAGCAGCTTACGAGGGGGTCGGTACGAGCAGTACTTC,CASSLRGGRYEQYF
-,TRBV7-8,TRBJ1-5,-,TGTGCCAGCAGCTTAGTCAGGACAAAGGATCAGCCCCAGCATTTT,CASSLVRTKDQPQHF
-,TRBV25-1,TRBJ2-5,-,TGTGCCAGCAGTGAATCTCTATATAGTACCGGGGACCAGTACTTC,CASSESLYSTGDQYF
-,TRBV3-1/TRBV3-2,TRBJ2-7,TRBD2,TGTGCCAGCAGCCAAGATCGGTCAGCGGGAGGGGAGAGCGAGCAGTACTTC,CASSQDRSAGGESEQYF
-,TRBV29-1,TRBJ2-7,TRBD1,TGCAGCGTGGTAAGACAGGGTGACGCCTACGAGCAGTACTTC,CSVVRQGDAYEQYF
-,TRBV6-2/TRBV6-3,TRBJ2-2,-,TGTGCCAGCAGTTACGTCGGGGGAGGCGGCACCGGGGAGCTGTTTTTT,CASSYVGGGGTGELFF
-,TRBV2,TRBJ2-3,-,TGTGCCAGCAGTGATAGGAAGGGGAGTTTCAGAACCAGGGGTACAGATACGCAGTATTTT,CASSDRKGSFRTRGTDTQYF